This TCR beta chain is from a study of blood T cell repertoires in COVID-19. Study information: Both acute and convalescent COVID-19 samples were obtained from the United States, Italy and Spain. T cells, B-cell-depleted T cells, or PBMCs provided the cDNA or gDNA that served as material.

Methods used by the authors: Using reference gene primer amplification, nucleated cell counts were estimated. Profiled with immunoSEQ multiplex PCR; TCRdb holds only in-frame clones, not every one. V and J calls and clone size are as listed in that table; D and trimming were resolved from the DNA. The table shows more than 35,000 clones, with 75% to 85% occurring only once. The CDR3 length is 18 residues. CDR1 and CDR2 from the germline V gene are SGHKS and YYEKEE (reference sequence). V lost 1 base, J lost 7 bases, and 18 bases stayed unmatched. Material: peripheral blood. The TCR was taken from a woman aged 70-85 years with acute or convalescent COVID-19. The chain combines TRBV5-5 with TRBJ1-2; 8 bases fit TRBD1. This CDR3 reads CASSLMWTGLGVLSGYTF. The DNA of the CDR3 is TGTGCCAGCAGCTTGATGTGGACAGGGCTCGGGGTACTTTCTGGCTACACCTTC.